In this sample, the clone carrying this TCR beta chain turned up once. Germline CDR1 reads SGHVS; CDR2 reads FNYEAQ. The V and J ends lost 2 bases and 3 bases, in that order; junction bases with no gene match: 3. The CDR3 runs to 14 residues. TCRdb's table, derived via immunoSEQ multiplex PCR, lists solely in-frame clones and lacks some. The sample gives just under 95,000 clones, around 86% of which show up once; over 0.3% is in the top ten. The data belong to a study of OX40 agonist ivuxolimab in advanced cancers. The clonotype originates from an adult with an advanced solid tumor such as melanoma, head and neck, liver or kidney cancer. V and J are TRBV7-6 and TRBJ2-7; 8 bases align to TRBD2. Sequencing used CD4+ or CD8+ T cells sorted from blood, obtained in a trial of the OX40 agonist ivuxolimab. For the CDR3, the DNA is TGTGCCAGCAGCTTACGGGGGGGAATCTACGAGCAGTACTTC. It specifies CASSLRGGIYEQYF.